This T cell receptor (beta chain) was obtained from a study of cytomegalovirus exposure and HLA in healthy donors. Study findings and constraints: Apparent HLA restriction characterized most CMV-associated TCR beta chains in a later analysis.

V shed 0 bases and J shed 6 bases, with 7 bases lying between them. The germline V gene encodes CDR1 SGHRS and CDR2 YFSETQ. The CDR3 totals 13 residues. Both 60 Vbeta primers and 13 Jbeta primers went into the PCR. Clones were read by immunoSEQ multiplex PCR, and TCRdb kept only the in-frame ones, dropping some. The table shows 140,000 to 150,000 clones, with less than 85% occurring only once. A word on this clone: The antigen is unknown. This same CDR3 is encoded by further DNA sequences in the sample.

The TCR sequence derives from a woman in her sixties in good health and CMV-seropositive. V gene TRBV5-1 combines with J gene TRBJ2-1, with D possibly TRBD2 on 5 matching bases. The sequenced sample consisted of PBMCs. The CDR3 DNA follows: TGCGCCAGCAGCTTGGAAGGAGGCAATGAGCAGTTCTTC. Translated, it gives CASSLEGGNEQFF.